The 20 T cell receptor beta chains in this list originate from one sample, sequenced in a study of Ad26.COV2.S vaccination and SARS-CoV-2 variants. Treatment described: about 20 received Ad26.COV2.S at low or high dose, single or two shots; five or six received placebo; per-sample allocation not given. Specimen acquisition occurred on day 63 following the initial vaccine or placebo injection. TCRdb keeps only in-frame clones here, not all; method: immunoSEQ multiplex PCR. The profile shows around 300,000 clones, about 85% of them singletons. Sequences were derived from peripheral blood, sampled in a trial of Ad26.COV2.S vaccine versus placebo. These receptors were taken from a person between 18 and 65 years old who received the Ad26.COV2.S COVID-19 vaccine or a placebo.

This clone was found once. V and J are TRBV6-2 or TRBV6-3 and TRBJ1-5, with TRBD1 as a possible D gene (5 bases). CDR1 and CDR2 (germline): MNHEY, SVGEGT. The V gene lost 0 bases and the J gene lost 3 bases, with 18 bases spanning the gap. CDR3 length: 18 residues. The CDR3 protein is CASSYSGMRGTFNQPQHF. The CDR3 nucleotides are TGTGCCAGCAGTTACTCGGGTATGAGGGGCACCTTCAATCAGCCCCAGCATTTT.

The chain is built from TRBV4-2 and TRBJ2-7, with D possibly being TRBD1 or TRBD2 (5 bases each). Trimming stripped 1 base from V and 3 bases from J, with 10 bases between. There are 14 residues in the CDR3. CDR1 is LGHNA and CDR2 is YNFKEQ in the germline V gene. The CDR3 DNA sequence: TGTGCCAGCAGCCAAGTCGGGGCAAACTACGAGCAGTACTTC. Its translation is CASSQVGANYEQYF.

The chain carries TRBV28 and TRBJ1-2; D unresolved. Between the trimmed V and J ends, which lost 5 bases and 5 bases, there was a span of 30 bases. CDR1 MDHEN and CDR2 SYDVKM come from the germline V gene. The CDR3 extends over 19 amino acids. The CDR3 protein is CASSPVWWAGQAESYGYTF. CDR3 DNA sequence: TGTGCCAGCAGTCCGGTTTGGTGGGCAGGCCAGGCCGAGTCTTATGGCTACACCTTC.

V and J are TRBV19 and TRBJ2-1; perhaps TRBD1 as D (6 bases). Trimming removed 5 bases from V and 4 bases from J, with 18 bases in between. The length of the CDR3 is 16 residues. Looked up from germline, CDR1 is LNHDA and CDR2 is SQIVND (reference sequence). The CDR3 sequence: CASSSQGRLVYNEQFF. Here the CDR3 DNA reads TGTGCCAGTAGTTCACAGGGCCGCCTCGTATACAATGAGCAGTTCTTC.

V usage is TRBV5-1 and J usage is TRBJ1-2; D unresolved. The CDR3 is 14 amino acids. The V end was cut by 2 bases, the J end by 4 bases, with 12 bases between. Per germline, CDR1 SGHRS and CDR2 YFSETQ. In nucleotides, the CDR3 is TGCGCCAGCAGCTTCGACGGGCCCAGCTATGGCTACACCTTC. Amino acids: CASSFDGPSYGYTF.

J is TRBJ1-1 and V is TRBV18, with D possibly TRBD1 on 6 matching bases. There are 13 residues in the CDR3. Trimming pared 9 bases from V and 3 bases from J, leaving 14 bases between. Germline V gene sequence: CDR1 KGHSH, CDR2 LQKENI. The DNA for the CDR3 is TGTGCCAGTTCAGGGGACCAGGACACTGAAGCTTTCTTT. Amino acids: CASSGDQDTEAFF.

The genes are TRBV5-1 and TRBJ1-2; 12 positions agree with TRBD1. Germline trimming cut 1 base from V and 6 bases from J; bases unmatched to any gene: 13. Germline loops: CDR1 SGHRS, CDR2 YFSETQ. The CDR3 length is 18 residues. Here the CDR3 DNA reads TGCGCCAGCAGCTTGCAACCTCCCGGGACAGGGGGCATGGATGGCTACACCTTC. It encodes CASSLQPPGTGGMDGYTF.

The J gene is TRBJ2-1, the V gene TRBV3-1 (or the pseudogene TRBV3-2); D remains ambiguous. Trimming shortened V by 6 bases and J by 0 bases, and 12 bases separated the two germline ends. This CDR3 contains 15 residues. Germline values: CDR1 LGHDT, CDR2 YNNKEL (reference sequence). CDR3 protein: CASSPPGISYNEQFF. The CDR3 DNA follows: TGTGCCAGCAGTCCCCCGGGCATCTCCTACAATGAGCAGTTCTTC.

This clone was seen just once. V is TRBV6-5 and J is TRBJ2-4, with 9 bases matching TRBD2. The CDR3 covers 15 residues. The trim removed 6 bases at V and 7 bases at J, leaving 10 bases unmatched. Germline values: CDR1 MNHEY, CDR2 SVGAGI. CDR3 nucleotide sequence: TGTGCCAGCAGCCCGATCTTGCGGGGGGGGAACATTCAGTACTTC. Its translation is CASSPILRGGNIQYF.

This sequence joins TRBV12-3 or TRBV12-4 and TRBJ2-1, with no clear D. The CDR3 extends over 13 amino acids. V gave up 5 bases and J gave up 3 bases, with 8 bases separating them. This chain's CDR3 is CASSRPVYNEQFF. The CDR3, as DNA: TGTGCCAGCAGTCGGCCCGTCTACAATGAGCAGTTCTTC.

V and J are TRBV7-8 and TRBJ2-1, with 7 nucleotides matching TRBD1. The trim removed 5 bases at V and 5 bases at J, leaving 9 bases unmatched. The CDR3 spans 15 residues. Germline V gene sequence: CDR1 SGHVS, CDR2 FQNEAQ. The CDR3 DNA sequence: TGTGCCAGCAGCCTCCGCAGGGACAGTAACAATGAGCAGTTCTTC. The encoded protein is CASSLRRDSNNEQFF. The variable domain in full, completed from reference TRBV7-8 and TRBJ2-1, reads GAGVSQSPRYKVAKRGQDVALRCDPISGHVSLFWYQQALGQGPEFLTYFQNEAQLDKSGLPSDRFFAERPEGSVSTLKIQRTQQEDSAVYLCASSLRRDSNNEQFFGPGTRLTVL.

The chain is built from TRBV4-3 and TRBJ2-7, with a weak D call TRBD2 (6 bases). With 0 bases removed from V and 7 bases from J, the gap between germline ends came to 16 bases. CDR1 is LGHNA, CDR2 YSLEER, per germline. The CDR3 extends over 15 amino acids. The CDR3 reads CASSQDPGAPGEQYF. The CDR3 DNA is TGCGCCAGCAGCCAAGACCCGGGAGCCCCTGGAGAGCAGTACTTC.

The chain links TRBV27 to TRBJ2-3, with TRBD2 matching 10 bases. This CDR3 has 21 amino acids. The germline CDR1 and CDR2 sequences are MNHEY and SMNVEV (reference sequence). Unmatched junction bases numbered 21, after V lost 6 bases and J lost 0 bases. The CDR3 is CASSTPPLAGALPTSTDTQYF. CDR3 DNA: TGTGCCAGCAGCACCCCCCCTCTAGCGGGGGCCCTCCCCACTAGCACAGATACGCAGTATTTT.

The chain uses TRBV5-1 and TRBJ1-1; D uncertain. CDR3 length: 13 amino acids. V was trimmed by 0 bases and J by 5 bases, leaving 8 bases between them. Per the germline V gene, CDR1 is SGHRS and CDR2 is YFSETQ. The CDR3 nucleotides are TGCGCCAGCAGCTTGGGCTCTCTTACTGAAGCTTTCTTT. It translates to CASSLGSLTEAFF.

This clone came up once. CDR3 protein: CSGRGQAYGYTF. CDR3 nucleotide sequence: TGCAGCGGACGGGGACAGGCTTATGGCTACACCTTC. The chain recombines TRBV29-1 with TRBJ1-2, with TRBD1 matching over 8 bases. Germline loops: CDR1 SQVTM, CDR2 ANQGSEA. The CDR3 runs 12 residues. V lost 7 bases, J lost 5 bases, and 6 bases stayed unmatched.

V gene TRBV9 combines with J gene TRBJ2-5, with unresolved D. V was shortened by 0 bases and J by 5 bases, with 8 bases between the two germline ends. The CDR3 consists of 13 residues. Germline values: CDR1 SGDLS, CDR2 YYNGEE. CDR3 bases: TGTGCCAGCAGCGTAGCGAAAGGGGAGACCCAGTACTTC. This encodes CASSVAKGETQYF.

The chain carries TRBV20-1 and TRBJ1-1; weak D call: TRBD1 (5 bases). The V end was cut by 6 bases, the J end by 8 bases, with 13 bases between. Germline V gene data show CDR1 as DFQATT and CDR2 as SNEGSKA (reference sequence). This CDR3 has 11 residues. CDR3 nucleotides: TGCAGTGCCGCGGGGGGATCGGAAGCTTTCTTT. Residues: CSAAGGSEAFF.

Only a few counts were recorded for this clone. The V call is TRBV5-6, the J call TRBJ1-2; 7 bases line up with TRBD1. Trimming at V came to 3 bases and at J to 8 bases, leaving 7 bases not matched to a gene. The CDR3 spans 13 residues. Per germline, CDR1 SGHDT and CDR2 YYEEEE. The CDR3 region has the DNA TGTGCCAGCAGCTCGGGACAGTTTATGGGCTACACCTTC. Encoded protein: CASSSGQFMGYTF.

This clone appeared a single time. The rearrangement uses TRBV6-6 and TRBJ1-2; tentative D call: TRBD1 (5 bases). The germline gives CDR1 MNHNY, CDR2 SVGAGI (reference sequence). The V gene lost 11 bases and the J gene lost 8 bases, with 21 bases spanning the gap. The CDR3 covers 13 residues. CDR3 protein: CAGTKDRAYGYTF. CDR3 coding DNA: TGTGCCGGGACGAAGGACCGTGCGTACGGCTACACCTTC.

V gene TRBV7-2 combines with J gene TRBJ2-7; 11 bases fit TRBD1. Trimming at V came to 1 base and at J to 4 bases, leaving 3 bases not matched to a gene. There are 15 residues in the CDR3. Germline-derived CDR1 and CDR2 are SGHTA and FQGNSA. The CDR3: CASSLGGQGAYEQYF. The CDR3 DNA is TGTGCCAGCAGCTTAGGCGGACAGGGGGCTTACGAGCAGTACTTC. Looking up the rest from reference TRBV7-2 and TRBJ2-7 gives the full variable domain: GAGVSQSPSNKVTEKGKDVELRCDPISGHTALYWYRQSLGQGLEFLIYFQGNSAPDKSGLPSDRFSAERTGGSVSTLTIQRTQQEDSAVYLCASSLGGQGAYEQYFGPGTRLTVT.